These T cell receptor beta chains were read from a single sample in a study of CD8 T cells in Susac syndrome. TCRdb reprocessed the immunoSEQ multiplex PCR reads via MiXCR and lists one record per CDR3 protein. The data show approximately 200,000 distinct CDR3 sequences, around 93% seen once. The sequencing sample was made of CD4+ T cells from PBMCs. These receptor sequences come from a human donor with multiple sclerosis. Both conserved end residues are part of each CDR3. The D gene is left open where the match is weak. Size is omitted from some rows. Given values are once, few, many or a class for expanded clones.

>.|TRBV18|TRBJ2-3|.
CASSHTDRGDTQYF
TGTGCCAGCTCTCACACGGACAGAGGAGATACGCAGTATTTT
>.|TRBV11-2|TRBJ2-4|TRBD2
CASRGQRGPRDIQYF
TGTGCCAGCAGGGGCCAGCGGGGGCCCCGGGACATTCAGTACTTC
>once|TRBV30|TRBJ1-2|.
CAWDGEISGDGGGYGYTF
TGTGCCTGGGACGGGGAGATTTCGGGGGACGGAGGAGGCTATGGCTACACCTTC
>.|TRBV12-3/TRBV12-4|TRBJ1-2|TRBD1
CASRSDRTYGYTF
TGTGCCAGCAGATCGGACAGGACCTATGGCTACACCTTC
>.|TRBV30|TRBJ1-2|TRBD1
CAWNGQGAQGYTF
TGTGCCTGGAACGGACAGGGGGCGCAAGGCTACACCTTC
>.|TRBV20-1|TRBJ2-7|.
CSAIPTVTPTYEQYF
TGCAGTGCTATCCCGACAGTTACCCCCACCTACGAGCAGTACTTC
>.|TRBV5-1|TRBJ2-1|.
CASSLWDPEADEQFF
TGCGCCAGCAGCTTGTGGGACCCCGAGGCTGATGAGCAGTTCTTC
>.|TRBV7-9|TRBJ2-5|.
CASSPGAEGLKETQYF
TGTGCCAGCAGCCCCGGCGCGGAGGGGCTGAAGGAGACCCAGTACTTC
>.|TRBV29-1|TRBJ2-5|.
CSANNGETQYF
TGCAGCGCCAATAATGGCGAGACCCAGTACTTC
>once|TRBV29-1|TRBJ1-5|.
CSVGRDSNQPQHF
TGCAGCGTTGGCCGGGACAGCAATCAGCCCCAGCATTTT
>.|TRBV27|TRBJ2-6|.
CATRAGANVLTF
TGTGCCACCCGGGCTGGGGCCAACGTCCTGACTTTC
>.|TRBV6-5|TRBJ1-1|.
CATFGQPNTEAFF
TGTGCCACTTTTGGACAGCCGAACACTGAAGCTTTCTTT
>.|TRBV29-1|TRBJ2-1|.
CSGRGYNEQFF
TGCAGCGGCAGGGGCTACAATGAGCAGTTCTTC
>.|TRBV5-4|TRBJ1-2|.
CASSPGTQYGYTF
TGTGCCAGCAGCCCTGGGACACAATATGGCTACACCTTC
>.|TRBV6-5|TRBJ2-6|.
CASSYSSGTGANVLTF
TGTGCCAGCAGTTACTCATCGGGTACTGGGGCCAACGTCCTGACTTTC
>.|TRBV20-1|TRBJ2-7|.
CSARDRNGVYEQYF
TGCAGTGCTAGAGATCGTAACGGGGTCTACGAGCAGTACTTC
>.|TRBV6-5|TRBJ2-7|TRBD1
CASTRGYEQYF
TGTGCCAGCACCAGGGGGTACGAGCAGTACTTC
>once|TRBV20-1|TRBJ2-1|.
CSAIGLSRSSYNEQFF
TGCAGTGCGATCGGACTCTCTCGAAGCTCCTACAATGAGCAGTTCTTC